This T cell receptor (beta chain) was recovered during a study of cytomegalovirus exposure and HLA in healthy donors. Overall study results and limits: In a later analysis, V- and J-gene trimming of beta chains associated with a DCLRE1C missense variant, replicated independently. The analysis excluded some indistinguishable V segments, including TRBV6-2 and TRBV6-3.

CDR1 SNHLY and CDR2 FYNNEI come from the germline V gene. Trimming at V came to 1 base and at J to 4 bases, leaving 3 bases not matched to a gene. The CDR3 runs to 15 residues. Turning to this clone: The target antigen is unknown.

Primers included in the PCR were 60 Vbeta and 13 Jbeta primers. Data came from immunoSEQ multiplex PCR; TCRdb stores just in-frame clones and leaves some out. The sample holds 130,000 or so clones. The sequence was collected from a woman under 30 in good health and CMV-seronegative. The gene calls are TRBV2 and TRBJ1-5; 8 bases match TRBD1. The sample comprised PBMCs. CDR3 residues: CASSEGTGINQPQHF. In DNA, the CDR3 is TGTGCCAGCAGTGAAGGGACAGGGATTAATCAGCCCCAGCATTTT.